A single sample gave rise to the 12 T cell receptor beta chains below, sequenced in a study of T cell responses to AZD1222 COVID-19 vaccine. Clones were sequenced by immunoSEQ multiplex PCR, and TCRdb holds only the in-frame ones, with some missing. The sample records fewer than 140,000 clones, 90% being singletons. The sequences come from peripheral blood, collected 28 days after the second AZD1222 dose. Source of these receptors: an adult who received the AZD1222 COVID-19 vaccine.

J is TRBJ2-1 and V is TRBV5-6; 15 bases match TRBD2. The V segment lost 4 bases and the J segment 10 bases; nucleotides outside the gene matches: 12. CDR1 and CDR2 (germline): SGHDT, YYEEEE. CDR3 length equals 17 residues. The CDR3 bases are TGTGCCAGCAGCGCCGGGACTAGCGGGAGGCTGACAAGGGAGCAGTTCTTC. Protein: CASSAGTSGRLTREQFF. Looking up the rest from reference TRBV5-6 and TRBJ2-1 gives the full variable domain: DAGVTQSPTHLIKTRGQQVTLRCSPKSGHDTVSWYQQALGQGPQFIFQYYEEEERQRGNFPDRFSGHQFPNYSSELNVNALLLGDSALYLCASSAGTSGRLTREQFFGPGTRLTVL.

The chain is built from TRBV6-5 and TRBJ2-7; D might be TRBD1 (6 bases). The germline V gene encodes CDR1 MNHEY and CDR2 SVGAGI. This CDR3 spans 13 amino acids. The ends were cut back, 7 bases at V and 3 bases at J, with 13 bases in the middle. CDR3 nucleotides: TGTGCCAGCATGCAGGGGCCGGACTACGAGCAGTACTTC. It is translated as CASMQGPDYEQYF.

This clone was observed once. In DNA, the CDR3 is TGTGCCAGCAGGAATGGGGGGGGAGACTCACCCCTCCACTTT. Encoded protein: CASRNGGGDSPLHF. The chain uses TRBV2 and TRBJ1-6, with a weak D call TRBD1 (5 bases). CDR3 length: 14 residues. Per the germline V gene, CDR1 is SNHLY and CDR2 is FYNNEI. V was trimmed by 6 bases and J by 10 bases, leaving 16 bases between them.

The gene calls are TRBV6-5 and TRBJ2-7, with TRBD1 identical over 9 bases. CDR1 and CDR2 (germline): MNHEY, SVGAGI. Losses at the gene ends were 4 bases for V and 4 bases for J; bases not matched to a gene: 5. The CDR3 extends over 14 amino acids. CDR3 coding DNA: TGTGCCAGCAGTTCCGGGACAGGGAGGTACGAGCAGTACTTC. This codes for CASSSGTGRYEQYF.

The chain joins TRBV7-8 to TRBJ1-2; TRBD1 is a possible D gene (6 bases). This CDR3 region has 14 residues. The V and J ends lost 5 bases and 8 bases respectively, with 18 bases between them. Germline CDR1 SGHVS, CDR2 FQNEAQ. The CDR3 loop reads CASSLGTGRDGYTF. The CDR3 bases are TGTGCCAGCAGCCTAGGAACAGGGAGGGACGGCTACACCTTC.

The genes are TRBV9 and TRBJ1-4; tentative D call: TRBD1 (5 bases). This CDR3 is 15 amino acids long. The germline V gene has CDR1 SGDLS and CDR2 YYNGEE. V lost 0 bases and J 3 bases, leaving 9 bases between the germline ends. This CDR3 reads CASSVGGDSNEKLFF. The CDR3 DNA reads TGTGCCAGCAGCGTAGGGGGGGACTCTAATGAAAAACTGTTTTTT.

The rearrangement joins TRBV19 to TRBJ2-2; 12 nucleotides align to TRBD2. The germline CDR1 and CDR2 sequences are LNHDA and SQIVND (reference sequence). V was clipped by 0 bases and J by 4 bases; unmatched bases: 15. The CDR3 is made up of 21 amino acids. The CDR3 protein is CASSIDQLSLAGGHGTGELFF. The DNA for the CDR3 is TGTGCCAGTAGTATAGATCAATTGTCGCTAGCGGGGGGGCATGGCACCGGGGAGCTGTTTTTT.

This chain connects TRBV30 to TRBJ1-3, with 7 bases identical to TRBD1. Germline assignment: CDR1 GTSNPN and CDR2 SVGIG (reference sequence). This CDR3 comprises 16 residues. V gave up 2 bases and J gave up 0 bases; unmatched junction bases: 7. DNA for the CDR3: TGTGCCTGGAGTAGGGTTGGGACAGTCTCTGGAAACACCATATATTTT. It encodes CAWSRVGTVSGNTIYF.

This sequence joins TRBV27 and TRBJ2-1; a possible D gene is TRBD2 (5 bases). The V end lost 3 bases, the J end lost 2 bases, and 11 bases lay between the germline ends. The CDR3 spans 15 residues. The germline gives CDR1 MNHEY, CDR2 SMNVEV (reference sequence). Here the CDR3 reads CASSFGPGTYNEQFF. The CDR3 DNA sequence: TGTGCCAGCAGTTTTGGGCCGGGGACCTACAATGAGCAGTTCTTC.

The V gene is TRBV9, the J gene TRBJ2-3, with a weak D call TRBD1 (5 bases). Germline lookup yields CDR1 SGDLS and CDR2 YYNGEE. Trimming pared 4 bases from V and 6 bases from J, leaving 12 bases between. The CDR3 is 13 residues long. In DNA form, the CDR3 reads TGTGCCAGCAGCTTGGGGCCACGGGATACGCAGTATTTT. Translated: CASSLGPRDTQYF.

V usage is TRBV3-1 (or the pseudogene TRBV3-2) and J usage is TRBJ1-5; 8 nucleotides agree with TRBD1. The CDR3 extends over 14 amino acids. V lost 5 bases and J lost 7; bases outside the gene matches: 7. Per germline, CDR1 LGHDT and CDR2 YNNKEL (reference sequence). The CDR3 coding sequence is TGTGCCAGCAGCAAGGACAGGGTGGGGCAGCCCCAGCATTTT. It is translated as CASSKDRVGQPQHF.

The CDR3 DNA sequence: TGTGCCAGCAGAAACTTAAACTACGAGCAGTACTTC. Translating it yields CASRNLNYEQYF. This chain uses TRBV3-1 (or the pseudogene TRBV3-2) with TRBJ2-7; D gene unclear. Germline CDR1 and CDR2: LGHDT and YNNKEL (reference sequence). V was pared by 6 bases and J by 3 bases, with 9 bases between. The CDR3 totals 12 residues.